A single sample gave rise to the 31 T cell receptor beta chains below, sequenced in a study of human T cells and chemical hapten exposure (dated by TCRdb to about 2021). Per the publication, the time point label means: healthy volunteer bleed at 2 weeks. Total RNA was isolated from unfractionated whole blood collected in Tempus Blood RNA tubes. The library was produced with RACE. Data came from a NextSeq 500. TCRdb cleaned the public reads at Q25 with fastp, built clones with MiXCR and kept in-frame beta chains. Merged by CDR3 protein, the rows form single entries marked with the most common genes and DNA. A total of about 31,000 distinct CDR3 sequences appear in this sample, approximately 7.4% of them only once. The ten largest clonotypes hold 9% to 10% of the sample. The material sequenced was whole blood. The receptors here all came from a human donor in good health. Some clones in this sample may be carry-over from other donors' samples.

This clonotype was recorded at least ten times. V usage is TRBV28 and J usage is TRBJ2-7, with D possibly being TRBD2 (6 bases). The germline V and J ends were trimmed by 5 bases and 2 bases, with 19 bases remaining between them. This CDR3 has 16 residues. Germline CDR1 is MDHEN and CDR2 is SYDVKM. CDR3 sequence reads: CASSTVRDGAPYEQYF. In DNA, the CDR3 is TGTGCCAGCAGTACTGTGCGGGACGGAGCTCCCTACGAGCAGTACTTC. The complete variable domain, with remaining parts taken from reference TRBV28 and TRBJ2-7, reads DVKVTQSSRYLVKRTGEKVFLECVQDMDHENMFWYRQDPGLGLRLIYFSYDVKMKEKGDIPEGYSVSREKKERFSLILESASTNQTSMYLCASSTVRDGAPYEQYFGPGTRLTVT.

Many counts were recorded for this clonotype. The chain has TRBV5-5 and TRBJ1-1; the D is unclear. Between the trimmed V and J ends, which lost 5 bases and 1 base, there was a span of 15 bases. Looked up from germline, CDR1 is SGHKS and CDR2 is YYEKEE (reference sequence). This CDR3 region has 15 residues. DNA of the CDR3: TGTGCCAGCAGTCCAGCGTCCAGGCAGAACACTGAAGCTTTCTTT. It is translated as CASSPASRQNTEAFF.

This clonotype was detected ten times or more. The chain employs TRBV27 and TRBJ1-3; D ambiguous. Germline V CDR1 and CDR2: MNHEY, SMNVEV (reference sequence). The CDR3 is 13 residues long. Trimming removed 5 bases at V and 3 bases at J, with 8 bases between. The CDR3 reads CASSLPFGNTIYF. The DNA of the CDR3 is TGTGCCAGCAGTCTCCCATTTGGAAACACCATATATTTT.

In this sample, this clonotype turned up many times. The chain has TRBV4-2 and TRBJ2-7; TRBD2 aligns across 13 bases. The CDR3 extends over 16 amino acids. In germline, CDR1 is LGHNA, CDR2 YNFKEQ. The ends lost 4 bases at V and 6 bases at J; junction bases unmatched: 9. The CDR3 here is CASSPWTSGSRPEQYF. The CDR3 coding sequence is TGTGCCAGCAGCCCTTGGACTAGCGGGAGCAGGCCCGAGCAGTACTTC.

In its sample, this clonotype was seen once. The chain uses TRBV7-9 and TRBJ2-5; weak D call: TRBD1 (5 bases). This CDR3 region has 19 residues. In germline, CDR1 is SEHNR, CDR2 FQNEAQ (reference sequence). Between the trimmed V and J ends, which lost 5 bases and 5 bases, there was a span of 30 bases. CDR3 coding DNA: TGTGCCAGCAGCCCCGGACGGTTACGAGACCTCAGGGTTTTTGAGACCCAGTACTTC. Its translation: CASSPGRLRDLRVFETQYF.

The table lists this clonotype with many counts. The chain links TRBV2 to TRBJ1-2; D might be TRBD1 (5 bases). Germline-derived CDR1 and CDR2 are SNHLY and FYNNEI. V dropped 2 bases and J dropped 5 bases, with 12 bases sitting between them. The CDR3 is 14 amino acids. CDR3 in DNA: TGTGCCAGCAGTGAACTCCCAGGGCCATATGGCTACACCTTC. Residues: CASSELPGPYGYTF.

The table lists this clonotype with a few counts. J is TRBJ1-3 and V is TRBV25-1; possibly TRBD1 for D (5 bases). Germline V gene sequence: CDR1 MGHDK, CDR2 SYGVNS. The CDR3 runs to 17 residues. Trimming shortened V by 4 bases and J by 1 base, and 17 bases separated the two germline ends. The CDR3 bases are TGTGCCAGCAGTGGGGCGACAGCCCTCCCGTCTGGAAACACCATATATTTT. It codes for CASSGATALPSGNTIYF. The variable domain in full, completed from reference TRBV25-1 and TRBJ1-3, reads EADIYQTPRYLVIGTGKKITLECSQTMGHDKMYWYQQDPGMELHLIHYSYGVNSTEKGDLSSESTVSRIRTEHFPLTLESARPSHTSQYLCASSGATALPSGNTIYFGEGSWLTVV.

This clonotype appeared a few times. The chain joins TRBV3-1 to TRBJ2-3; D is unclear. The CDR3 totals 16 residues. CDR1 and CDR2 from the germline V gene are LGHDT and YNNKEL (reference sequence). V lost 1 base to trimming and J lost 0 bases, with 11 bases between them. Here the CDR3 reads CASSQGKGKSTDTQYF. CDR3 DNA: TGTGCCAGCAGCCAAGGTAAAGGAAAAAGCACAGATACGCAGTATTTT.

This clonotype was counted ten times or more. The chain employs TRBV10-3 and TRBJ2-1; unclear D gene. Germline V gives CDR1 ENHRY, CDR2 SYGVKD. V was shortened by 10 bases and J by 7 bases, with 23 bases between the two germline ends. This CDR3 spans 15 amino acids. This chain's CDR3 is CATRPQLSTFNEQFF. The CDR3 bases are TGTGCCACGCGACCTCAGTTGTCCACTTTTAATGAGCAGTTCTTC.

This clonotype showed up many times. The J gene is TRBJ1-4, the V gene TRBV12-3 or TRBV12-4; 8 bases map to TRBD1. Trimming cost V 5 bases and J 5 bases; bases outside gene matches: 13. This CDR3 is built from 17 residues. CDR3 bases: TGTGCCAGCAGTCAGGGACAGGCCATTGGGGGGAATGAAAAACTGTTTTTT. Its protein is CASSQGQAIGGNEKLFF.

V and J are TRBV14 and TRBJ1-5; D gene unclear. Germline-derived CDR1 and CDR2 are SGHDN and FVKESK. The CDR3 consists of 13 residues. The ends were cut back, 1 base at V and 5 bases at J, with 6 bases in the middle. The CDR3 reads CASSQGEYQPQHF. CDR3 nucleotides: TGTGCCAGCAGCCAAGGGGAGTATCAGCCCCAGCATTTT.

The chain joins TRBV20-1 to TRBJ1-1, with D perhaps TRBD1 (5 bases). This CDR3 region has 14 residues. Germline CDR1 reads DFQATT; CDR2 reads SNEGSKA (reference sequence). Trimming stripped 2 bases from V and 1 base from J, with 11 bases between. The DNA for the CDR3 is TGCAGTGCTAGACGTGGGGGGTGGAACACTGAAGCTTTCTTT. It is translated as CSARRGGWNTEAFF.

This chain uses TRBV3-1 with TRBJ2-3, with 7 bases aligning to TRBD2. This CDR3 contains 17 residues. J lost 4 bases, V lost 1 base, and 11 bases had no gene match. The germline V gene has CDR1 LGHDT and CDR2 YNNKEL (reference sequence). CDR3 protein: CASSQAWGGGGSDTQYF. DNA of the CDR3: TGTGCCAGCAGCCAAGCTTGGGGCGGCGGGGGTTCAGATACGCAGTATTTT.

This clonotype was counted only a few times. The chain links TRBV6-6 to TRBJ2-7, with a weak D call TRBD2 (5 bases). The germline V gene has CDR1 MNHNY and CDR2 SVGAGI (reference sequence). With 7 bases removed from V and 0 bases from J, the gap between germline ends came to 16 bases. The CDR3 is 15 amino acids. The CDR3 reads CASKPQAGSSYEQYF. The CDR3 nucleotides read TGTGCCAGCAAACCCCAGGCGGGCAGCTCCTACGAGCAGTACTTC.

This clonotype was observed at least ten times. The rearrangement uses TRBV20-1 and TRBJ2-7; D is perhaps TRBD2 (5 bases). Trimming stripped 6 bases from V and 1 base from J, with 13 bases between. In germline, CDR1 is DFQATT, CDR2 SNEGSKA (reference sequence). This CDR3 spans 13 amino acids. The CDR3 here is CSAEWTGSYEQYF. As DNA, the CDR3 is TGCAGTGCCGAATGGACGGGATCCTACGAGCAGTACTTC.

In its sample, this clonotype was seen many times. This chain joins TRBV5-1 and TRBJ1-1, with D unresolved. V dropped 4 bases and J dropped 0 bases, with 7 bases sitting between them. The germline CDR1 and CDR2 sequences are SGHRS and YFSETQ. This CDR3 region has 13 residues. The CDR3 bases are TGCGCCAGCAGCCTTATAATGAACACTGAAGCTTTCTTT. Its translation: CASSLIMNTEAFF.

This clonotype was seen a handful of times. The V and J genes are TRBV6-1 and TRBJ1-3; possibly TRBD1 for D (5 bases). CDR1 MNHNS and CDR2 SASEGT come from the germline V gene. Trimming stripped 2 bases from V and 0 bases from J, with 5 bases between. The CDR3 length is 14 residues. This CDR3 is CASSEQGSGNTIYF. The CDR3 bases are TGTGCCAGCAGTGAACAGGGCTCTGGAAACACCATATATTTT.

This clonotype is medium-sized (0.01 to 0.1%) within its sample. The DNA of the CDR3 is TGTGCCAGCAGCGGCTTGACGGGGCCAGATACGCAGTATTTT. Its protein product is CASSGLTGPDTQYF. V usage is TRBV6-5 and J usage is TRBJ2-3; D is tentatively TRBD1 or TRBD2 (5 bases each). Germline lookup yields CDR1 MNHEY and CDR2 SVGAGI. V shed 6 bases and J shed 4 bases, with 14 bases lying between them. This CDR3 is built from 14 residues.

V is TRBV7-2 and J is TRBJ2-6; 7 bases agree with TRBD1. Germline CDR1 is SGHTA and CDR2 is FQGNSA. Losses at the gene ends were 4 bases for V and 2 bases for J; bases not matched to a gene: 14. The CDR3 spans 19 residues. The CDR3 region is CASSSQTRTGTTGANVLTF. In DNA, the CDR3 is TGTGCCAGCAGCTCACAGACGAGGACAGGTACGACTGGGGCCAACGTCCTGACTTTC.

There are many counts of this clonotype. The chain combines TRBV6-6 with TRBJ1-3, with 8 bases matching TRBD1. Germline CDR1 reads MNHNY; CDR2 reads SVGAGI (reference sequence). This CDR3 has 17 residues. V lost 4 bases and J lost 2; bases outside the gene matches: 10. CDR3 nucleotide sequence: TGTGCCAGCAGTTCTACGCCTCAGGGGGCCGCTGGAAACACCATATATTTT. It encodes CASSSTPQGAAGNTIYF.

The genes are TRBV14 and TRBJ2-3; TRBD2 matches at 8 bases. Germline-derived CDR1 and CDR2 are SGHDN and FVKESK. V was clipped by 3 bases and J by 3 bases; unmatched bases: 8. The CDR3 spans 16 residues. This CDR3 is CASSHRAGVRTDTQYF. CDR3 sequence (DNA): TGTGCCAGCAGCCATCGAGCGGGAGTTAGGACAGATACGCAGTATTTT.

This clonotype was observed a few times. V and J are TRBV29-1 and TRBJ2-3; D gene ambiguous. Germline assignment: CDR1 SQVTM and CDR2 ANQGSEA. The CDR3 is made up of 11 amino acids. Trimming pared 5 bases from V and 2 bases from J, leaving 5 bases between. This chain's CDR3 is CSVRLTDTQYF. The CDR3 DNA is TGCAGCGTTCGGCTCACAGATACGCAGTATTTT.

The chain carries TRBV5-6 and TRBJ1-6; 7 nucleotides line up with TRBD1. Germline CDR1 SGHDT, CDR2 YYEEEE. V trimming: 0 bases; J trimming: 8 bases; junction bases outside the gene matches: 8. CDR3 length equals 16 residues. The CDR3 spells CASSLGSGGIHSPLHF. The DNA for the CDR3 is TGTGCCAGCAGCTTGGGGTCAGGGGGAATCCATTCACCCCTCCACTTT.

The V and J genes are TRBV4-3 and TRBJ1-6; D remains ambiguous. V was clipped by 0 bases and J by 9 bases, with 6 bases between them. This CDR3 has 13 amino acids. CDR1 is LGHNA, CDR2 YSLEER, per germline. CDR3 sequence: CASSQDGSSPLHF. Here the CDR3 DNA reads TGCGCCAGCAGCCAAGATGGATCTTCACCCCTCCACTTT.

This clonotype was counted a few times. CDR3 coding DNA: TGTGCCAGCAGTTACCGGGCATCATATAATTCACCCCTCCACTTT. Amino acid sequence: CASSYRASYNSPLHF. This rearrangement joins TRBV27 to TRBJ1-6; D is uncertain. The V end lost 4 bases, the J end lost 4 bases, and 11 bases lay between the germline ends. CDR1 and CDR2 (germline): MNHEY, SMNVEV (reference sequence). This CDR3 has 15 residues.

This clonotype has at least ten counts. The chain is built from TRBV20-1 and TRBJ1-2; unclear D gene. Trimming stripped 5 bases from V and 2 bases from J, with 15 bases between. This CDR3 is built from 14 residues. CDR1 and CDR2 from the germline V gene are DFQATT and SNEGSKA (reference sequence). CDR3 in amino acids: CSAFSGTRNYGYTF. The CDR3 nucleotides read TGCAGTGCTTTCTCAGGAACCCGAAACTATGGCTACACCTTC.

Ten or more counts support this clonotype. J is TRBJ1-5 and V is TRBV12-5; no firm D call. V lost 7 bases and J lost 4, with 11 bases in between. Per germline, CDR1 LGHNT and CDR2 FRNRAP. The CDR3 covers 13 residues. The CDR3 here is CASAPGRNQPQHF. DNA of the CDR3: TGTGCTAGTGCCCCCGGCCGTAATCAGCCCCAGCATTTT.

CDR3 nucleotides: TGTGCCAGCAGCCATAGACTAGCGGGAGAAGAGACCCAGTACTTC. The encoded protein is CASSHRLAGEETQYF. The chain links TRBV3-1 to TRBJ2-5; 12 bases are a match to TRBD2. This CDR3 has 15 amino acids. V shed 3 bases, J shed 3 bases, and the junction held 2 bases outside the gene matches. Germline CDR1 is LGHDT and CDR2 is YNNKEL (reference sequence).

This clonotype was recorded many times. The chain employs TRBV5-1 and TRBJ1-1; perhaps TRBD1 as D (5 bases). There are 15 residues in the CDR3. V lost 2 bases, J lost 7 bases, and 18 bases lay in between. Germline V gene lookup returns CDR1 SGHRS and CDR2 YFSETQ. The CDR3 protein is CASSFFRQRMSEAFF. The CDR3 DNA reads TGCGCCAGCAGCTTTTTTAGACAGCGAATGAGTGAAGCTTTCTTT.

This clonotype occurred many times. The chain employs TRBV7-9 and TRBJ1-1, with D maybe TRBD1 (5 bases). The CDR3 has 13 residues. The V end was cut by 1 base, the J end by 4 bases, with 7 bases between. Germline V gene sequence: CDR1 SEHNR, CDR2 FQNEAQ (reference sequence). The DNA for the CDR3 is TGTGCCAGCAGCTTAGGGGGGGGCACTGAAGCTTTCTTT. Its translation is CASSLGGGTEAFF.

The chain joins TRBV6-1 to TRBJ1-1; D gene unclear. Trimming removed 6 bases from V and 3 bases from J, with 11 bases in between. The CDR3 covers 13 residues. Germline V lookup: CDR1 MNHNS, CDR2 SASEGT. The CDR3 spells CASRKKADTEAFF. The CDR3 DNA sequence: TGTGCCAGCAGGAAGAAGGCAGACACTGAAGCTTTCTTT.